This TCR beta chain was profiled in a study of cytomegalovirus exposure and HLA in healthy donors. PCR involved 60 Vbeta and 13 Jbeta primers. The protocol was immunoSEQ multiplex PCR, while the TCRdb copy is restricted to in-frame clones and leaves out a portion. The record lists just under 65,000 clones, of which the ten most abundant hold about 15%. This CDR3 comprises 14 residues. Germline V CDR1 and CDR2: SGDLS, YYNGEE. The V and J ends lost 4 bases and 5 bases, in that order; junction bases with no gene match: 6. The chain is built from TRBV9 and TRBJ1-1; TRBD1 agrees at 9 bases. The TCR comes from a boy aged 5-17 years in good health and CMV-seronegative. The sequenced sample was PBMCs. CDR3 sequence: CASSRQGVRTEAFF. The CDR3 region has the DNA TGTGCCAGCAGCAGACAGGGGGTAAGGACTGAAGCTTTCTTT.